This T cell receptor (beta chain) was captured by sequencing in a study of technical replicates of blood from several donors. TCRdb's copy holds only in-frame clones and misses some; the assay was immunoSEQ multiplex PCR. The top ten clones hold roughly 0.35% of a sample with 65,000 to 85,000 clones, roughly 97% of them seen once. V lost 11 bases and J lost 5, with 13 bases in between. The CDR3 is made up of 11 amino acids. Germline V lookup: CDR1 MGHDK, CDR2 SYGVNS. The clonotype was recovered from a human donor in good health. This chain joins TRBV25-1 and TRBJ2-7, with D possibly being TRBD1 (5 bases). The sequencing input was T cells isolated from PBMCs. The CDR3 protein is CARVRAHEQYF. DNA of the CDR3: TGTGCCCGAGTCAGGGCCCACGAGCAGTACTTC.